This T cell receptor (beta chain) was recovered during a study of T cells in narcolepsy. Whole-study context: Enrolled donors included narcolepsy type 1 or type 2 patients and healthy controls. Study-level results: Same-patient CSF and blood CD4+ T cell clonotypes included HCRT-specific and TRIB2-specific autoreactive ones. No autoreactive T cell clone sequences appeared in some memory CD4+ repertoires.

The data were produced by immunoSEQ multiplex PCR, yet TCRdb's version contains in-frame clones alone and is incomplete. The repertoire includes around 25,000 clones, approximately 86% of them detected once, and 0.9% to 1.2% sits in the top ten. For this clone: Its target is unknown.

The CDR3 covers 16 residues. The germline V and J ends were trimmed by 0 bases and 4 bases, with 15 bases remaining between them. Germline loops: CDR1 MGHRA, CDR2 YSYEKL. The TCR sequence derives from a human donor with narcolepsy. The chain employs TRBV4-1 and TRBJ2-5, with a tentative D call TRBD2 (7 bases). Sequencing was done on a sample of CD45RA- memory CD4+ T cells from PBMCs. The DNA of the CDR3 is TGCGCCAGCAGCCAAGATGGGACACGGGGGGTAGAGACCCAGTACTTC. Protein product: CASSQDGTRGVETQYF.